What follows are 18 T cell receptor beta chains derived from one specimen sequenced in a study of T cell changes during pregnancy in multiple sclerosis. This table comes from immunoSEQ multiplex PCR, and its TCRdb copy is limited to in-frame clones, with some not included. The repertoire holds 30,000 or so clones, with roughly 91% as singletons. This sample comprised CD8+ T cells from peripheral blood mononuclear cells, obtained in the second trimester of pregnancy. Receptors were obtained from a female donor in good health, enrolled as a control in a pregnancy study.

As DNA, the CDR3 is TGTGCCAGTAGTCTATTTCAGGGCGAGACTGAAGCTTTCTTT. This translates into CASSLFQGETEAFF. The chain uses TRBV19 and TRBJ1-1, with a tentative D call TRBD1 (5 bases). The germline V gene has CDR1 LNHDA and CDR2 SQIVND (reference sequence). This CDR3 is built from 14 residues. V shed 5 bases and J shed 5 bases, with 15 bases lying between them.

This rearrangement joins TRBV9 to TRBJ1-1; possible D gene TRBD1, 5 bases. The CDR3 runs to 15 residues. Germline V lookup: CDR1 SGDLS, CDR2 YYNGEE. The ends were cut back, 0 bases at V and 7 bases at J, with 16 bases in the middle. The CDR3 region is CASSVGSGVSNEAFF. The DNA of the CDR3 is TGTGCCAGCAGCGTAGGATCGGGGGTATCAAATGAAGCTTTCTTT. Variable domain in full (rest from reference TRBV9 and TRBJ1-1): DSGVTQTPKHLITATGQRVTLRCSPRSGDLSVYWYQQSLDQGLQFLIQYYNGEERAKGNILERFSAQQFPDLHSELNLSSLELGDSALYFCASSVGSGVSNEAFFGQGTRLTVV.

This clone has just a few counts. The DNA of the CDR3 is TGTGCCAGCAGTGAACTGACAGGGGGCGATGAAAAACTGTTTTTT. Protein: CASSELTGGDEKLFF. The chain is built from TRBV6-1 and TRBJ1-4; TRBD1 agrees at 10 bases. CDR1 and CDR2 (germline): MNHNS, SASEGT. CDR3 length equals 15 residues. V lost 2 bases and J lost 6; bases outside the gene matches: 3.

The CDR3 coding sequence is TGCGCCAGCAGCCAGGACCGAACGCCAGGGGATGAGCAGTTCTTC. Its translation is CASSQDRTPGDEQFF. The gene calls are TRBV4-3 and TRBJ2-1; D possibly corresponds to TRBD1 (6 bases). The V gene's germline CDR1 is LGHNA and CDR2 YSLEER. CDR3 length equals 15 residues. The germline V and J ends were trimmed by 3 bases and 8 bases, with 17 bases remaining between them.

This clone was seen a few times. V gene TRBV6-4 combines with J gene TRBJ2-5, with 7 bases aligning to TRBD1. The germline V gene encodes CDR1 MRHNA and CDR2 SNTAGT. The CDR3 has 15 residues. Trimming took 3 bases from V and 5 from J; bases not matched to a gene: 9. The CDR3 protein is CASSEKGGAGETQYF. CDR3 coding DNA: TGTGCCAGCAGTGAAAAAGGGGGCGCCGGGGAGACCCAGTACTTC.

The genes are TRBV4-2 and TRBJ2-7; TRBD2 might be the D (7 bases). The CDR3 consists of 17 residues. V lost 0 bases, J lost 0 bases, and 15 bases lay in between. Germline CDR1 and CDR2: LGHNA and YNFKEQ. The CDR3 bases are TGTGCCAGCAGCCAAGAAGGAGGGGGGGGGCTCTCCTACGAGCAGTACTTC. Protein: CASSQEGGGGLSYEQYF.

This clone appeared a single time. This chain uses TRBV5-6 with TRBJ2-7; 9 nucleotides line up with TRBD1. The ends lost 3 bases at V and 3 bases at J; junction bases unmatched: 4. The CDR3 extends over 14 amino acids. CDR1 is SGHDT and CDR2 is YYEEEE in the germline V gene. For the CDR3, the DNA is TGTGCCAGCAGCTGGGACAGGGCAAGCTACGAGCAGTACTTC. Amino acids: CASSWDRASYEQYF.

The gene calls are TRBV4-3 and TRBJ1-3; perhaps TRBD1 as D (5 bases). V was trimmed by 0 bases and J by 3 bases, leaving 6 bases between them. Per the germline V gene, CDR1 is LGHNA and CDR2 is YSLEER. The CDR3 is made up of 14 amino acids. CDR3 in DNA: TGCGCCAGCAGCCAAGACAGGGATGGAAACACCATATATTTT. Translating it yields CASSQDRDGNTIYF.

The chain uses TRBV5-1 and TRBJ2-3, with 13 bases identical to TRBD2. After removal of 0 bases from V and 3 bases from J, the junction contained 4 bases not matched to a gene. CDR1 SGHRS and CDR2 YFSETQ come from the germline V gene. This CDR3 has 17 residues. The CDR3 DNA reads as TGCGCCAGCAGCTTGGTACTAGCGGGGGGGCTGACAGATACGCAGTATTTT. This codes for CASSLVLAGGLTDTQYF.

The chain joins TRBV27 to TRBJ1-2, with 8 bases identical to TRBD1. CDR1 is MNHEY, CDR2 SMNVEV, per germline (reference sequence). The CDR3 runs 13 residues. V lost 6 bases, J lost 8 bases, and 8 bases stayed unmatched. The CDR3 is CASSRDRSAGYTF. The CDR3 DNA reads TGTGCCAGCAGCCGGGACAGGTCCGCCGGCTACACCTTC.

The chain combines TRBV2 with TRBJ1-2; D is uncertain. The CDR3 spans 12 residues. Per germline, CDR1 SNHLY and CDR2 FYNNEI. Trimming shortened V by 7 bases and J by 8 bases, and 14 bases separated the two germline ends. In DNA form, the CDR3 reads TGTGCCAGCACGGAGAAGGCCCTCGGCTACACCTTC. The encoded protein is CASTEKALGYTF.

The gene calls are TRBV7-2 and TRBJ1-1; 9 bases map to TRBD1. After removal of 4 bases from V and 7 bases from J, the junction contained 4 bases not matched to a gene. Germline assignment: CDR1 SGHTA and CDR2 FQGNSA. The length of the CDR3 is 13 residues. The CDR3 loop is CASSWGTGIEAFF. The DNA for the CDR3 is TGTGCCAGCAGCTGGGGGACAGGGATTGAAGCTTTCTTT.

This clone was found once. Mismatch with germline at one junction end may stem from a read error. The chain combines TRBV27 with TRBJ2-3; 7 bases are shared with TRBD1. The CDR3 spans 14 residues. Germline lookup yields CDR1 MNHEY and CDR2 SMNVEV (reference sequence). CDR3 amino acids: CAGRVLGQADTQYF. Written as DNA, the CDR3 is TGTGCCGGCAGGGTCCTCGGACAGGCCGATACGCAGTATTTT.

In its sample, this clone ranks as medium-sized. V usage is TRBV7-9 and J usage is TRBJ1-2; 7 bases line up with TRBD1. There are 16 residues in the CDR3. Trimming at V came to 2 bases and at J to 1 base, leaving 7 bases not matched to a gene. Germline V CDR1 and CDR2: SEHNR, FQNEAQ (reference sequence). The CDR3 DNA reads TGTGCCAGCAGCTTATCCCGGGACAGCTTTAACTATGGCTACACCTTC. Its translation: CASSLSRDSFNYGYTF. Filled out from reference TRBV7-9 and TRBJ1-2, the complete variable domain reads DTGVSQNPRHKITKRGQNVTFRCDPISEHNRLYWYRQTLGQGPEFLTYFQNEAQLEKSRLLSDRFSAERPKGSFSTLEIQRTEQGDSAMYLCASSLSRDSFNYGYTFGSGTRLTVV.

Only a few counts were recorded for this clone. The J gene is TRBJ2-5, the V gene TRBV7-9, with 7 bases identical to TRBD1. The CDR3 has 18 residues. With V trimmed by 6 bases and J by 2 bases, 18 bases remained unmatched. The germline V gene has CDR1 SEHNR and CDR2 FQNEAQ (reference sequence). The CDR3 here is CASSHSSDGTDPQETQYF. The CDR3, as DNA: TGTGCCAGCAGTCATAGCTCCGATGGGACAGACCCACAAGAGACCCAGTACTTC.

V gene TRBV2 combines with J gene TRBJ2-3; TRBD2 matches 9 bases. The CDR3 consists of 13 residues. CDR1 is SNHLY, CDR2 FYNNEI, per germline. The V and J ends lost 4 bases and 6 bases, in that order; junction bases with no gene match: 2. The CDR3 coding sequence is TGTGCCAGCAGTGTTCTAGCGGGGGATACGCAGTATTTT. Translating gives CASSVLAGDTQYF.

This chain uses TRBV27 with TRBJ1-6; no definite D call. CDR3 length: 14 amino acids. Germline V CDR1 and CDR2: MNHEY, SMNVEV (reference sequence). V dropped 6 bases and J dropped 6 bases, with 12 bases sitting between them. CDR3 nucleotides: TGTGCCAGCAGGGTCTCTTGGCCTAATTCACCCCTCCACTTT. It is translated as CASRVSWPNSPLHF.

The gene calls are TRBV2 and TRBJ1-2; no clear D. Between the trimmed V and J ends, which lost 8 bases and 8 bases, there was a span of 15 bases. The CDR3 sequence is 12 residues long. Looked up from germline, CDR1 is SNHLY and CDR2 is FYNNEI. CDR3 amino acids: CASVRGREGYTF. The CDR3, as DNA: TGTGCCAGCGTCCGGGGTAGGGAAGGCTACACCTTC. Full variable domain (remainder filled in from reference TRBV2 and TRBJ1-2): EPEVTQTPSHQVTQMGQEVILRCVPISNHLYFYWYRQILGQKVEFLVSFYNNEISEKSEIFDDQFSVERPDGSNFTLKIRSTKLEDSAMYFCASVRGREGYTFGSGTRLTVV.